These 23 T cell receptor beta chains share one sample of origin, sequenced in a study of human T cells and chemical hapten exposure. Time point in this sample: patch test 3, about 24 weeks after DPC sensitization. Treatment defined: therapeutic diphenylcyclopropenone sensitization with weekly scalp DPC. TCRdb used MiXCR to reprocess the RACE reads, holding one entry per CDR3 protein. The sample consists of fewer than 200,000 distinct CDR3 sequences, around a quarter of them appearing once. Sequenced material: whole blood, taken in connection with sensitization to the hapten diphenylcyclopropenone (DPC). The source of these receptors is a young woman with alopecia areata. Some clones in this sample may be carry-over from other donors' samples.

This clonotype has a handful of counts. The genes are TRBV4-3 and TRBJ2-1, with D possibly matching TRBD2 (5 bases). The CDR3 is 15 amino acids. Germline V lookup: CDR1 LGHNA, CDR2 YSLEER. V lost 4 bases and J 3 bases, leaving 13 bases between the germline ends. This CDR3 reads CASSLEGTGYNEQFF. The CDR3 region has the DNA TGCGCCAGCAGCCTTGAGGGTACCGGCTACAATGAGCAGTTCTTC.

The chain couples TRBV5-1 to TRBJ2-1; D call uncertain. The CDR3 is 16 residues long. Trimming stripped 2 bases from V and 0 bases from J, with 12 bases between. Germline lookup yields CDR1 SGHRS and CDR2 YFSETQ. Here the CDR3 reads CASSFQGRSSYNEQFF. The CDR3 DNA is TGCGCCAGCAGCTTTCAAGGGCGGAGCTCCTACAATGAGCAGTTCTTC.

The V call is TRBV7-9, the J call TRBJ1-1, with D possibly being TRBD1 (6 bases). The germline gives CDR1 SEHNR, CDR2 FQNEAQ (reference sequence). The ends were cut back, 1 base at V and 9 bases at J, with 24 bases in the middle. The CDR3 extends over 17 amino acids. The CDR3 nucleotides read TGTGCCAGCAGCTTAGGACCTACAGGCCGGGACAACTATAAAGCTTTCTTT. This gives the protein CASSLGPTGRDNYKAFF. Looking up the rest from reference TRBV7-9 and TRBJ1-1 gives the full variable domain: DTGVSQNPRHKITKRGQNVTFRCDPISEHNRLYWYRQTLGQGPEFLTYFQNEAQLEKSRLLSDRFSAERPKGSFSTLEIQRTEQGDSAMYLCASSLGPTGRDNYKAFFGQGTRLTVV.

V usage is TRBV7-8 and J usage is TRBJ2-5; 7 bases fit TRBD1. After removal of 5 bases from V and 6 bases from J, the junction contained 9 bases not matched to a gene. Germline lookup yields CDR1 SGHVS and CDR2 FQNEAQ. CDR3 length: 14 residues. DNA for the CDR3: TGTGCCAGCAGCGCCCCGACAGGGACCAAGACCCAGTACTTC. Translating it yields CASSAPTGTKTQYF.

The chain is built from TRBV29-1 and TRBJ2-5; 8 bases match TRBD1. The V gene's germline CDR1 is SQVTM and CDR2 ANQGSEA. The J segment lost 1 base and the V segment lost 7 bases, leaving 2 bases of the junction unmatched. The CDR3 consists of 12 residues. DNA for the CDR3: TGCAGCGCCGGACAGGGCCAAGAGACCCAGTACTTC. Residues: CSAGQGQETQYF.

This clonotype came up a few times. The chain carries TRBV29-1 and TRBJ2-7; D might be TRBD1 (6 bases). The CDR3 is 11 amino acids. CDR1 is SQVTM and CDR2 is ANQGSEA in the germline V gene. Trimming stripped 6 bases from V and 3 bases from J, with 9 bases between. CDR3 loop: CSVQDSYEQYF. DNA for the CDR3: TGCAGCGTCCAGGACAGCTACGAGCAGTACTTC.

The CDR3 here is CASSLTNGRLSYGYTF. The DNA for the CDR3 is TGTGCCAGCAGCTTAACTAACGGACGTCTCTCGTATGGCTACACCTTC. The J gene is TRBJ1-2, the V gene TRBV7-2; D gene uncertain. V was trimmed by 2 bases and J by 5 bases, leaving 18 bases between them. The CDR3 consists of 16 residues. From germline, CDR1 is SGHTA and CDR2 FQGNSA. The full variable domain, with the rest looked up from reference TRBV7-2 and TRBJ1-2, is GAGVSQSPSNKVTEKGKDVELRCDPISGHTALYWYRQSLGQGLEFLIYFQGNSAPDKSGLPSDRFSAERTGGSVSTLTIQRTQQEDSAVYLCASSLTNGRLSYGYTFGSGTRLTVV.

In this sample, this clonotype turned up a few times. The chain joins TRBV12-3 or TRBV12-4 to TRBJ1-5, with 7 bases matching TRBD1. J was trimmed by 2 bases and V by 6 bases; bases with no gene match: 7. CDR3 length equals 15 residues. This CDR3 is CASRLYQGGNQPQHF. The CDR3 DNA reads TGTGCCAGCAGACTTTACCAGGGGGGCAATCAGCCCCAGCATTTT.

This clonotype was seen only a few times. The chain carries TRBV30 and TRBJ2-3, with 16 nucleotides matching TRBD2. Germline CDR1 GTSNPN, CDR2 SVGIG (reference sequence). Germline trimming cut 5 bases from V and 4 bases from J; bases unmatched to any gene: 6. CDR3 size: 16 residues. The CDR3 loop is CAWLGLAGGRADTQYF. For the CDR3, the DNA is TGTGCCTGGCTGGGACTAGCGGGGGGGCGGGCAGATACGCAGTATTTT. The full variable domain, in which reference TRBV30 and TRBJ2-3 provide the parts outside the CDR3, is SQTIHQWPATLVQPVGSPLSLECTVEGTSNPNLYWYRQAAGRGLQLLFYSVGIGQISSEVPQNLSASRPQDRQFILSSKKLLLSDSGFYLCAWLGLAGGRADTQYFGPGTRLTVL.

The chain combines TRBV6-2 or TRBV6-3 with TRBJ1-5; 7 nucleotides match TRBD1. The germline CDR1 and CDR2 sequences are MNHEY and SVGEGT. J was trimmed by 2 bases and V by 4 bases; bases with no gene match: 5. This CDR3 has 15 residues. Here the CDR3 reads CASSLQTGGNQPQHF. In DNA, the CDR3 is TGTGCCAGCAGTTTACAAACAGGGGGCAATCAGCCCCAGCATTTT.

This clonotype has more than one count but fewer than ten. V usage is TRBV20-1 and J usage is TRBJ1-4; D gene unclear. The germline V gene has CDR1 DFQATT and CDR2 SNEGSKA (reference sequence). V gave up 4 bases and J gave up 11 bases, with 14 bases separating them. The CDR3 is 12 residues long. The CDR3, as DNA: TGCAGTGCTAAGGAGAGTGGGGAGAAACTGTTTTTT. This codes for CSAKESGEKLFF.

CDR3 region: CASSPNTGTGNTEAFF. The CDR3 DNA is TGTGCCAGCAGTCCCAATACCGGGACAGGGAACACTGAAGCTTTCTTT. The V and J genes are TRBV2 and TRBJ1-1; 8 bases are shared with TRBD1. Unmatched junction bases numbered 9, after V lost 5 bases and J lost 1 base. The germline V gene has CDR1 SNHLY and CDR2 FYNNEI. CDR3 length: 16 residues.

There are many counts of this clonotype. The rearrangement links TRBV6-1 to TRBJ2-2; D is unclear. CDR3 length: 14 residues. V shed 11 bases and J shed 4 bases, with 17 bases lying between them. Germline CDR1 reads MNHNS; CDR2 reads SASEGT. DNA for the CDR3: TGTGCCGGCACCCCCGTGGTGGCCACCGGGGAGCTGTTTTTT. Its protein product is CAGTPVVATGELFF.

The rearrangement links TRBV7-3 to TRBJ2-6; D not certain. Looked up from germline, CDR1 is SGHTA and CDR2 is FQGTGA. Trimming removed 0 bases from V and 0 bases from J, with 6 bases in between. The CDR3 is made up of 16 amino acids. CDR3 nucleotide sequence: TGTGCCAGCAGCTTAACCCCAGACTCTGGGGCCAACGTCCTGACTTTC. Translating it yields CASSLTPDSGANVLTF.

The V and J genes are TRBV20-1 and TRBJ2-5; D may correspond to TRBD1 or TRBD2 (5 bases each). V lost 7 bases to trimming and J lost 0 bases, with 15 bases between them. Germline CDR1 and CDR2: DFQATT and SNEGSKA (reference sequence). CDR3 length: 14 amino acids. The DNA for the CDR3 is TGCAGTGGGTCGGGGACCAAGTACCAAGAGACCCAGTACTTC. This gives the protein CSGSGTKYQETQYF.

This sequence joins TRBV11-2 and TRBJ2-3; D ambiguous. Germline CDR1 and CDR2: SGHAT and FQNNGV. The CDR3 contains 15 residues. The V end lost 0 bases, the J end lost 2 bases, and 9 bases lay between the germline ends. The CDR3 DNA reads TGTGCCAGCAGCTTAGACCCCGACTCCACAGATACGCAGTATTTT. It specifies CASSLDPDSTDTQYF.

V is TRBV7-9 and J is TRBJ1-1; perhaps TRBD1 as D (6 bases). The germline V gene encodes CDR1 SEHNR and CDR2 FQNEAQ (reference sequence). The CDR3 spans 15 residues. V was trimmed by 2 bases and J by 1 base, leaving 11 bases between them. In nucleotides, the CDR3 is TGTGCCAGCAGCTTACGAGGACAGAGGAACACTGAAGCTTTCTTT. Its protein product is CASSLRGQRNTEAFF.

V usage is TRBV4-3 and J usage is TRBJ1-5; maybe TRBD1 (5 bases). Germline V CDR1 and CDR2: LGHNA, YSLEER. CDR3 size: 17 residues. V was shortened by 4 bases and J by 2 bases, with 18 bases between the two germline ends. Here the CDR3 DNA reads TGCGCCAGCAGCCCAGAATCTATCGGGGGTGGCAATCAGCCCCAGCATTTT. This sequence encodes CASSPESIGGGNQPQHF.

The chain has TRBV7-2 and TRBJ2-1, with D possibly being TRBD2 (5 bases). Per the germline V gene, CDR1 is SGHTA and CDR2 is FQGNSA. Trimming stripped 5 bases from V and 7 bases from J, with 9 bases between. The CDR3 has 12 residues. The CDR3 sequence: CASSPRVNEQFF. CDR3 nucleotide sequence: TGTGCCAGCAGCCCGAGGGTAAATGAGCAGTTCTTC.

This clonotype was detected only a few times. CDR3 in amino acids: CASSWGLYQETQYF. CDR3 DNA: TGCGCCAGCAGCTGGGGATTGTACCAAGAGACCCAGTACTTC. The chain uses TRBV5-1 and TRBJ2-5; D is ambiguous. Trimming left V 3 bases short and J 0 bases short, with 9 bases between. The CDR3 consists of 14 residues. Germline loops: CDR1 SGHRS, CDR2 YFSETQ.

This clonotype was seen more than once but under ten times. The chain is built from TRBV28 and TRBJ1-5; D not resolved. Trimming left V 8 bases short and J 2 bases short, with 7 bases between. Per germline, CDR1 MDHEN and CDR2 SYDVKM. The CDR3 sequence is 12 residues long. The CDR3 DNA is TGTGCCAGCCTGGCCGGCAATCAGCCCCAGCATTTT. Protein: CASLAGNQPQHF.

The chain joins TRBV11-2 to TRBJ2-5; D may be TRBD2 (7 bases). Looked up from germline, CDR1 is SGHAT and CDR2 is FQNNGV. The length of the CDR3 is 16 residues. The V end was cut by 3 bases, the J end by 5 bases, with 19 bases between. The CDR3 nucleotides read TGTGCCAGCAGCTTCGGGACTATAAGGGGGGAGGAGACCCAGTACTTC. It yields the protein CASSFGTIRGEETQYF.

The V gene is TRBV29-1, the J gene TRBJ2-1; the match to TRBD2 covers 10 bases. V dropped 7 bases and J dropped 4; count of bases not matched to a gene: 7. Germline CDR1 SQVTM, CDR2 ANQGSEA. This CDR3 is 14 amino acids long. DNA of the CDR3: TGCAGCGCCCTGACTAGCGGGCTTTACAATGAGCAGTTCTTC. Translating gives CSALTSGLYNEQFF.